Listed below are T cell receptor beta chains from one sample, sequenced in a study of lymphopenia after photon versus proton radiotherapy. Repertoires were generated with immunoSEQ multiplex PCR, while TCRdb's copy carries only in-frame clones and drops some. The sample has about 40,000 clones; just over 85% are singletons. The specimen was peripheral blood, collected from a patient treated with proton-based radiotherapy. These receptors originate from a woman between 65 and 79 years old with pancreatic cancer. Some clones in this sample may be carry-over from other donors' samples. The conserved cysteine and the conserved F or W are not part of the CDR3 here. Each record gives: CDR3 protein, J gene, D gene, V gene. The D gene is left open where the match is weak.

cdr3_aa: ASRISINTGELF
j_call: TRBJ2-2
d_call: NA
v_call: TRBV11-2

cdr3_aa: ASSVGTGAHNEQF
j_call: TRBJ2-1
d_call: TRBD1
v_call: TRBV7-7

cdr3_aa: ASAPGREVETQY
j_call: TRBJ2-5
d_call: TRBD2
v_call: TRBV7-2

cdr3_aa: ASSWGDIGYT
j_call: TRBJ1-2
d_call: NA
v_call: TRBV28

cdr3_aa: ASSINRGGYGYT
j_call: TRBJ1-2
d_call: TRBD1
v_call: TRBV28

cdr3_aa: ASSLALGQPLGYT
j_call: TRBJ1-2
d_call: TRBD1
v_call: TRBV5-4

cdr3_aa: ASSLGVHSYEQY
j_call: TRBJ2-7
d_call: NA
v_call: TRBV27

cdr3_aa: ASRTEGREGPDTQY
j_call: TRBJ2-3
d_call: TRBD2
v_call: TRBV28

cdr3_aa: ASSILRGLAGDNEQF
j_call: TRBJ2-1
d_call: TRBD2
v_call: TRBV19

cdr3_aa: ASSRQHHNSPLH
j_call: TRBJ1-6
d_call: NA
v_call: TRBV11-2

cdr3_aa: ACQRGTMNRRKGTQY
j_call: TRBJ2-5
d_call: NA
v_call: TRBV30

cdr3_aa: ASSTRLAGAYEQY
j_call: TRBJ2-7
d_call: TRBD2
v_call: TRBV7-2

cdr3_aa: ASSYGLAGGLGYEQY
j_call: TRBJ2-7
d_call: TRBD2
v_call: TRBV7-8

cdr3_aa: ASKTGSVAF
j_call: TRBJ1-1
d_call: NA
v_call: TRBV10-2

cdr3_aa: ASSHATGGATEAF
j_call: TRBJ1-1
d_call: TRBD1
v_call: TRBV4-1

cdr3_aa: ASSVDRGQGNTIY
j_call: TRBJ1-3
d_call: TRBD1
v_call: TRBV6-6

cdr3_aa: ASSLHSGANTGELF
j_call: TRBJ2-2
d_call: NA
v_call: TRBV7-2

cdr3_aa: ASSLEIGVSGNTIY
j_call: TRBJ1-3
d_call: NA
v_call: TRBV7-2

cdr3_aa: ASSIPGRPNIQY
j_call: TRBJ2-4
d_call: NA
v_call: TRBV19

cdr3_aa: ASSYSDSGNTIY
j_call: TRBJ1-3
d_call: NA
v_call: TRBV6-5

cdr3_aa: ASSQTAVRGPNEKLF
j_call: TRBJ1-4
d_call: NA
v_call: TRBV4-1

cdr3_aa: ASSSSGSGETQY
j_call: TRBJ2-5
d_call: TRBD2
v_call: TRBV5-1

cdr3_aa: ASSKTGPTSSYNEQF
j_call: TRBJ2-1
d_call: NA
v_call: TRBV19

cdr3_aa: ASSSTAGYEQY
j_call: TRBJ2-7
d_call: NA
v_call: TRBV28

cdr3_aa: ASSYTPGTGAFMNTEAF
j_call: TRBJ1-1
d_call: TRBD1
v_call: TRBV5-6

cdr3_aa: ASSIGRAYEQY
j_call: TRBJ2-7
d_call: NA
v_call: TRBV19

cdr3_aa: ASSIRGGNSYNEQF
j_call: TRBJ2-1
d_call: TRBD2
v_call: TRBV19

cdr3_aa: ASSLAYGGDGYT
j_call: TRBJ1-2
d_call: NA
v_call: TRBV7-9

cdr3_aa: ASKNWGQGSEKLF
j_call: TRBJ1-4
d_call: TRBD1
v_call: TRBV28

cdr3_aa: ASRTAGSHGYT
j_call: TRBJ1-2
d_call: NA
v_call: TRBV6-5

cdr3_aa: ASSQTQGAYEKLF
j_call: TRBJ1-4
d_call: TRBD1
v_call: TRBV4-2

cdr3_aa: ASSRSGTPGGEQY
j_call: TRBJ2-7
d_call: TRBD2
v_call: TRBV6-1

cdr3_aa: ASSEYDRGRSPLH
j_call: TRBJ1-6
d_call: TRBD1
v_call: TRBV6-1

cdr3_aa: ASSLEEAADEQF
j_call: TRBJ2-1
d_call: NA
v_call: TRBV7-7

cdr3_aa: ASTTGFTEAF
j_call: TRBJ1-1
d_call: TRBD1
v_call: TRBV6-1

cdr3_aa: ASSFRGSEQY
j_call: TRBJ2-7
d_call: NA
v_call: TRBV7-9

cdr3_aa: ASSLNRDGGSNEQF
j_call: TRBJ2-1
d_call: NA
v_call: TRBV7-3

cdr3_aa: ASSFIAGDDEQF
j_call: TRBJ2-1
d_call: TRBD2
v_call: TRBV28

cdr3_aa: ASSSVLPGRHEQF
j_call: TRBJ2-1
d_call: NA
v_call: TRBV7-9

cdr3_aa: SVESYGYT
j_call: TRBJ1-2
d_call: NA
v_call: TRBV29-1

cdr3_aa: ASSFDRGVYEQY
j_call: TRBJ2-7
d_call: TRBD1
v_call: TRBV5-1

cdr3_aa: ASSQLTGMDTQY
j_call: TRBJ2-3
d_call: NA
v_call: TRBV18

cdr3_aa: ASSSQPRTEAF
j_call: TRBJ1-1
d_call: NA
v_call: TRBV11-3

cdr3_aa: ASSQEPYSNEKLF
j_call: TRBJ1-4
d_call: NA
v_call: TRBV4-2

cdr3_aa: ASSPSTAGVFRTNEKLF
j_call: TRBJ1-4
d_call: NA
v_call: TRBV5-1

cdr3_aa: ASSDIYGTSGDEQY
j_call: TRBJ2-7
d_call: TRBD2
v_call: TRBV6-4

cdr3_aa: ASSPSGTSGRTDTQY
j_call: TRBJ2-3
d_call: TRBD2
v_call: TRBV9

cdr3_aa: ASSEFLTGTEKLF
j_call: TRBJ1-4
d_call: TRBD1
v_call: TRBV6-1

cdr3_aa: ASSPLPADDNEQF
j_call: TRBJ2-1
d_call: NA
v_call: TRBV28

cdr3_aa: ASSPNHLSYEQY
j_call: TRBJ2-7
d_call: NA
v_call: TRBV27